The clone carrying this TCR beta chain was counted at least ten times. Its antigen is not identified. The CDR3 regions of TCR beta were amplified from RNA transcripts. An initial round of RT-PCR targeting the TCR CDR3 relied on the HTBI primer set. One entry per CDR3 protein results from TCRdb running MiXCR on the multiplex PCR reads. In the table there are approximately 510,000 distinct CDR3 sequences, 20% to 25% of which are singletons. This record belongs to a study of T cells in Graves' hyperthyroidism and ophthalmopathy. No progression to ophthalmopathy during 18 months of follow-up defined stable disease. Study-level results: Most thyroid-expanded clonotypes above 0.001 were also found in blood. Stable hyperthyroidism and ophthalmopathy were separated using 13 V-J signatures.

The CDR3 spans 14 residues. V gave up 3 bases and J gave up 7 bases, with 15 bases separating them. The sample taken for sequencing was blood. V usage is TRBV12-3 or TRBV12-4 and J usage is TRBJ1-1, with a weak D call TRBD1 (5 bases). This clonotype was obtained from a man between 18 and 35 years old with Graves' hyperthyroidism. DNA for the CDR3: TGTGCCAGCAGTTTGTTTAAGAGGGGAGGTGAAGCTTTCTTT. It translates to CASSLFKRGGEAFF.